The 10 T cell receptor beta chains below were found in one sample sequenced in a study of T cell repertoires in cytomegalovirus infection. One entry per CDR3 protein, called by TCRdb with MiXCR from the reads. This sample has 700,000 to 950,000 distinct CDR3 sequences, with approximately 32% found just once. The antigens for these receptors are not known. Here the sequenced sample was cultured CD8+ T cells from PBMCs, taken from culture after CMV antigen stimulation. Source of these receptors: a human donor in good health (CMV status not recorded). Some clones in this sample may be carry-over from other donors' samples.

This clonotype turned up a few times. This chain uses TRBV18 with TRBJ2-7; D is uncertain. The CDR3 loop spans 13 amino acids. The V end lost 2 bases, the J end lost 0 bases, and 5 bases lay between the germline ends. Germline V gene sequence: CDR1 KGHSH, CDR2 LQKENI. The CDR3 bases are TGTGCCAGCTCACCAGGCGACTCCTACGAGCAGTACGTC. Translation: CASSPGDSYEQYV.

The chain has TRBV7-3 and TRBJ1-1, with D possibly matching TRBD1 (5 bases). V was trimmed by 5 bases and J by 4 bases, leaving 17 bases between them. Looked up from germline, CDR1 is SGHTA and CDR2 is FQGTGA. CDR3 length: 15 amino acids. CDR3 sequence reads: CASSQEWGGVTEAFF. In DNA form, the CDR3 reads TGTGCCAGCAGCCAAGAGTGGGGAGGGGTCACTGAAGCTTTCTTT.

This rearrangement joins TRBV12-3 or TRBV12-4 to TRBJ2-3; D is possibly TRBD1 (6 bases). CDR3 length equals 14 residues. The germline V and J ends were trimmed by 6 bases and 2 bases, with 12 bases remaining between them. CDR3 nucleotides: TGTGCCAGCAGCACGGGACACAACACAGATACGCAGTATTTT. This gives the protein CASSTGHNTDTQYF.

This chain uses TRBV18 with TRBJ2-7; no clear D. Trimming took 8 bases from V and 0 from J, leaving 11 bases between them. CDR1 is KGHSH, CDR2 LQKENI, per germline. The length of the CDR3 is 13 residues. The CDR3 nucleotides read TGTGCCAGCGCCTTCGAGAGCTCCTACGAGCAGTACTTC. As protein: CASAFESSYEQYF.

The chain uses TRBV6-1 and TRBJ1-5, with D possibly being TRBD1 (6 bases). The germline V gene has CDR1 MNHNS and CDR2 SASEGT. The CDR3 spans 17 residues. V gave up 8 bases and J gave up 2 bases, with 22 bases separating them. CDR3 DNA sequence: TGTGCCAGCTCCCTACGAAGGGGGGGGACTGGCAATCAGCCCCAGCATTTT. As protein: CASSLRRGGTGNQPQHF.

This clonotype was counted only a few times. The chain combines TRBV19 with TRBJ1-5, with D uncertain. The V end lost 1 base, the J end lost 10 bases, and 14 bases lay between the germline ends. Germline lookup yields CDR1 LNHDA and CDR2 SQIVND (reference sequence). This CDR3 has 14 residues. As DNA, the CDR3 is TGTGCCAGTAGTATAGGTGGACTGGGTCAACCCCAGCATTTT. Protein sequence: CASSIGGLGQPQHF.

As to this clonotype: This could be a read error, since a much larger clone is one nucleotide away. V and J are TRBV6-8 and TRBJ1-4, with D hard to call. Germline V CDR1 and CDR2: MNHGY, SAAAGT. CDR3 size: 12 residues. Written as DNA, the CDR3 is TGTGTCAGCAGCCCAGGAGGCGAAAAACTGTTTTTT. Amino acids: CVSSPGGEKLFF.

This clonotype showed up just a few times. The genes are TRBV4-1 and TRBJ2-4; D unresolved. CDR3 length: 14 residues. Deletions cut 4 bases from V and 8 bases from J, with 15 bases between. CDR1 and CDR2 from the germline V gene are MGHRA and YSYEKL. This CDR3 is CASSLMRPVDIQYF. As DNA, the CDR3 is TGCGCCAGCAGCCTCATGAGGCCGGTGGACATTCAGTACTTC.

This clonotype was seen more than once but under ten times. The V gene is TRBV20-1, the J gene TRBJ1-4, with 8 bases identical to TRBD1. With 0 bases clipped from V and 4 bases from J, the junction kept 16 bases outside the gene matches. The CDR3 is 19 residues long. Germline values: CDR1 DFQATT, CDR2 SNEGSKA (reference sequence). The CDR3 reads CSARDLGTGPRDGNEKLFF. The CDR3 DNA sequence: TGCAGTGCTAGAGATCTCGGGACAGGCCCTCGGGATGGTAATGAAAAACTGTTTTTT.

This clonotype was detected once. The J gene is TRBJ2-1, the V gene TRBV7-9; 7 nucleotides align to TRBD2. With V trimmed by 6 bases and J by 3 bases, 5 bases remained unmatched. Germline V gene sequence: CDR1 SEHNR, CDR2 FQNEAQ (reference sequence). The CDR3 totals 14 residues. The CDR3 reads CASSYGTNYNEQFF. The DNA of the CDR3 is TGTGCCAGCAGTTACGGGACTAACTACAATGAGCAGTTCTTC.